Detailed here is one TCR beta chain. TCRdb's table, derived via immunoSEQ multiplex PCR, lists solely in-frame clones and lacks some. The table includes 70,000 or so clones, about 93% detected once. This sample was taken from a study of blood T cell repertoires in COVID-19. Across the study: The study drew acute and convalescent COVID-19 samples from the United States, Italy and Spain.

V lost 6 bases to trimming and J lost 3 bases; unmatched junction nucleotides: 9. The CDR3 has 15 amino acids. From germline, CDR1 is MNHEY and CDR2 SVGAGI. This chain connects TRBV6-5 to TRBJ1-2, with 8 bases that match TRBD1. The sequencing input was peripheral blood. This receptor was taken from a human donor in a cohort sampled during active COVID-19. The CDR3: CASSPYRGYDYGYTF. DNA of the CDR3: TGTGCCAGCAGCCCCTACAGGGGGTATGACTATGGCTACACCTTC.